This T cell receptor (beta chain) originates from a study of identical twins. The CDR3 runs to 14 residues. Germline CDR1 is DFQATT and CDR2 is SNEGSKA (reference sequence). V dropped 0 bases and J dropped 1 base, with 9 bases sitting between them. Via MiXCR, TCRdb re-called the 5' RACE reads, giving one row per CDR3 protein. The sample gives roughly 690,000 distinct CDR3 sequences, around 6.1% of which show up once; 1.5% to 2% is in the top ten. This clonotype was detected many times. Its antigen is as yet unknown. Study outcomes and limitations: With abundant cord blood beta clonotypes, insertions were fewer; memory repertoires showed no such pattern. Less excess twin sharing appeared in beta out-of-frame sequences.

The receptor's source is a man between 18 and 35 years old in good health. Sequencing was carried out using naive T cells sorted from blood. The chain is built from TRBV20-1 and TRBJ1-1; D is undetermined. In DNA, the CDR3 is TGCAGTGCTAGAGAAGGAGCAGCGAACACTGAAGCTTTCTTT. Protein product: CSAREGAANTEAFF.